Each of the 27 T cell receptor beta chains below was sequenced from the same sample in a study of blood T cells in healthy people across ages. A second PCR, run for about 7 to 11 cycles, used a sample-barcoded 5' primer plus a J-beta primer mix. TCRdb independently ran MiXCR on the 5' RACE reads; one entry per CDR3 protein. The sample lists 1.5 million to 2 million distinct CDR3 sequences, roughly two fifths occurring once. The sequencing input was blood. The receptor set was obtained from a human donor in good health.

V gene TRBV7-9 combines with J gene TRBJ2-7, with 9 nucleotides matching TRBD1. The CDR3 extends over 15 amino acids. The J segment lost 2 bases and the V segment lost 5 bases, leaving 7 bases of the junction unmatched. Germline CDR1 SEHNR, CDR2 FQNEAQ (reference sequence). The CDR3 spells CASSPLDRGTYEQYF. CDR3 in DNA: TGTGCCAGCAGCCCCCTGGACAGGGGAACCTACGAGCAGTACTTC.

The rearrangement links TRBV6-2 or TRBV6-3 to TRBJ1-2; D uncertain. Germline assignment: CDR1 MNHEY and CDR2 SVGEGT. Trimming took 5 bases from V and 6 from J, leaving 13 bases between them. This CDR3 has 13 residues. In nucleotides, the CDR3 is TGTGCCAGCAGTCGAGAGGGTATCAATGGCTACACCTTC. It codes for CASSREGINGYTF.

The chain recombines TRBV10-3 with TRBJ1-2; 10 nucleotides match TRBD1. CDR1 and CDR2 (germline): ENHRY, SYGVKD. J was trimmed by 5 bases and V by 4 bases; bases with no gene match: 7. CDR3 length: 15 residues. The CDR3 region is CAISATGTGEYGYTF. CDR3 coding DNA: TGTGCCATCAGTGCTACCGGGACAGGGGAATATGGCTACACCTTC.

About this clonotype itself: Germline is not matched at one junction end, which may reflect a read error. This sequence joins TRBV20-1 and TRBJ2-1; no clear D gene. This CDR3 comprises 12 residues. Germline loops: CDR1 DFQATT, CDR2 SNEGSKA (reference sequence). The CDR3 coding sequence is TGCAGTGCAGTCGCGACGGTCAATGGGCAGTTCTTC. Protein: CSAVATVNGQFF.

This clonotype was observed a few times. The chain couples TRBV27 to TRBJ2-7, with 8 nucleotides matching TRBD1. Germline loops: CDR1 MNHEY, CDR2 SMNVEV (reference sequence). This CDR3 is built from 16 residues. The junction had 9 bases not matched to a gene; V was cut back by 5 bases and J by 0 bases. CDR3 amino acids: CASSITGQGLSYEQYF. DNA of the CDR3: TGTGCCAGCAGTATAACAGGACAGGGACTCTCCTACGAGCAGTACTTC.

A few counts support this clonotype. The rearrangement links TRBV12-3 or TRBV12-4 to TRBJ2-3, with 8 bases lining up with TRBD1. The V and J ends lost 3 bases and 5 bases, in that order; junction bases with no gene match: 4. This CDR3 comprises 14 residues. CDR3 protein: CASSFRDRLDTQYF. In DNA form, the CDR3 reads TGTGCCAGCAGTTTTCGGGACAGGTTAGATACGCAGTATTTT.

This clonotype was recorded many times. The chain joins TRBV7-9 to TRBJ2-5; D not certain. In germline, CDR1 is SEHNR, CDR2 FQNEAQ (reference sequence). Trimming removed 5 bases at V and 4 bases at J, with 8 bases between. The length of the CDR3 is 12 residues. CDR3 coding DNA: TGTGCCAGCAGCCCGGTGGGAGAGACCCAGTACTTC. Its protein product is CASSPVGETQYF.

This chain links TRBV6-2 or TRBV6-3 with TRBJ1-5; 7 bases align to TRBD1. There are 18 residues in the CDR3. Germline CDR1 MNHEY, CDR2 SVGEGT. The trim removed 2 bases at V and 1 base at J, leaving 11 bases unmatched. The CDR3 here is CASSYDRELGLSNQPQHF. Here the CDR3 DNA reads TGTGCCAGCAGTTACGACAGGGAATTGGGTTTGAGCAATCAGCCCCAGCATTTT.

This clonotype was counted only a few times. The chain carries TRBV7-6 and TRBJ2-4, with D tentatively TRBD1 or TRBD2 (5 bases each). The J call may not be correct, given that the DNA end is closer to TRBJ2-7. CDR3 length equals 16 residues. The germline V gene encodes CDR1 SGHVS and CDR2 FNYEAQ. DNA for the CDR3: TGTGCCAGCAGCCCTTTCCCCCGGGGACGATTCTACGAGCAGTACTTC. This encodes CASSPFPRGRFYEQYF.

In its sample, this clonotype was seen a few times. The chain has TRBV5-5 and TRBJ2-1; D gene unclear. Trimming removed 4 bases from V and 7 bases from J, with 15 bases in between. The CDR3 runs to 14 residues. Germline CDR1 is SGHKS and CDR2 is YYEKEE (reference sequence). CDR3 loop: CASSQSPAINEQFF. The CDR3 DNA follows: TGTGCCAGCAGCCAAAGCCCAGCCATTAATGAGCAGTTCTTC.

This clonotype has only a few counts. The rearrangement links TRBV9 to TRBJ2-5; 9 positions match TRBD2. The CDR3 consists of 16 residues. Germline trimming cut 4 bases from V and 3 bases from J; bases unmatched to any gene: 10. Germline CDR1 and CDR2: SGDLS and YYNGEE. The CDR3 spells CASSIAGRGGEETQYF. CDR3 DNA: TGTGCCAGCAGCATCGCTGGGCGGGGGGGTGAAGAGACCCAGTACTTC.

V and J are TRBV6-2 or TRBV6-3 and TRBJ2-3, with a weak D call TRBD1 (5 bases). Germline V gives CDR1 MNHEY, CDR2 SVGEGT. The CDR3 has 15 residues. V lost 6 bases, J lost 0 bases, and 13 bases lay in between. The CDR3 DNA sequence: TGTGCCAGCAGCTTCAGGGTCGGGAGCACAGATACGCAGTATTTT. Amino acids: CASSFRVGSTDTQYF.

The CDR3 DNA reads TGCAGTGCTCAGCCCCGGGACAGGACCTACGAGCAGTACTTC. Amino acid sequence: CSAQPRDRTYEQYF. The chain recombines TRBV20-1 with TRBJ2-7; 8 nucleotides agree with TRBD1. The germline gives CDR1 DFQATT, CDR2 SNEGSKA (reference sequence). This CDR3 is 14 amino acids long. V lost 5 bases to trimming and J lost 2 bases; unmatched junction nucleotides: 8.

CDR3 loop: CSVGAPNYGYTF. CDR3 DNA: TGCAGCGTTGGTGCCCCTAACTATGGCTACACCTTC. The V gene is TRBV29-1, the J gene TRBJ1-2; D is undetermined. The V end was cut by 4 bases, the J end by 0 bases, with 6 bases between. The germline CDR1 and CDR2 sequences are SQVTM and ANQGSEA. The CDR3 contains 12 residues.

The rearrangement uses TRBV7-9 and TRBJ2-5; 9 bases match TRBD1. CDR3 length: 15 amino acids. CDR1 SEHNR and CDR2 FQNEAQ come from the germline V gene (reference sequence). The V segment lost 5 bases and the J segment 5 bases; nucleotides outside the gene matches: 9. CDR3 in amino acids: CASSVQGAPGETQYF. CDR3 nucleotides: TGTGCCAGCAGCGTACAGGGGGCCCCCGGGGAGACCCAGTACTTC.

This clonotype has a handful of counts. The CDR3 spells CAVGRANTEAFF. CDR3 sequence (DNA): TGTGCCGTAGGACGGGCGAACACTGAAGCTTTCTTT. The chain uses TRBV7-9 and TRBJ1-1; D gene unclear. The CDR3 has 12 amino acids. The germline gives CDR1 SEHNR, CDR2 FQNEAQ (reference sequence). Trimming shortened V by 11 bases and J by 1 base, and 11 bases separated the two germline ends.

This clonotype was detected once. The rearrangement links TRBV7-9 to TRBJ2-3; D may be TRBD1 or TRBD2 (5 bases each). Germline V CDR1 and CDR2: SEHNR, FQNEAQ (reference sequence). The CDR3 totals 16 residues. Trimming shortened V by 1 base and J by 1 base, and 12 bases separated the two germline ends. The CDR3 region is CASSLGRTLGTDTQYF. DNA of the CDR3: TGTGCCAGCAGCTTAGGACGGACACTAGGCACAGATACGCAGTATTTT.

The V call is TRBV5-1, the J call TRBJ2-5, with D unclear. Germline loops: CDR1 SGHRS, CDR2 YFSETQ. The CDR3 spans 14 residues. The ends were cut back, 2 bases at V and 3 bases at J, with 11 bases in the middle. The CDR3 sequence is CASSFLGLEETQYF. The CDR3 DNA is TGCGCCAGCAGCTTTCTCGGCCTAGAAGAGACCCAGTACTTC.

DNA of the CDR3: TGTGCCAGCAGCTTAGCGGACAGGACCCCACCCCTCCACTTT. Translation: CASSLADRTPPLHF. The chain joins TRBV7-2 to TRBJ1-6, with 7 bases lining up with TRBD1. CDR1 is SGHTA, CDR2 FQGNSA, per germline. The CDR3 is 14 amino acids. The junction had 4 bases not matched to a gene; V was cut back by 0 bases and J by 11 bases.

This clonotype turned up a few times. The genes are TRBV20-1 and TRBJ1-4; the D gene is possibly TRBD1 (6 bases). Trimming took off 6 bases at V and 0 bases at J, with 14 bases between the two ends. CDR1 is DFQATT and CDR2 is SNEGSKA in the germline V gene (reference sequence). The length of the CDR3 is 15 residues. The CDR3 region is CSATTPGATNEKLFF. The CDR3 DNA reads TGCAGTGCCACCACACCAGGGGCAACTAATGAAAAACTGTTTTTT.

This rearrangement joins TRBV3-1 to TRBJ1-6; D is possibly TRBD1 (5 bases). The CDR3 is 17 residues long. The germline V gene has CDR1 LGHDT and CDR2 YNNKEL (reference sequence). Trimming left V 1 base short and J 6 bases short, with 16 bases between. CDR3 in amino acids: CASSQAPPGTGNSPLHF. CDR3 DNA sequence: TGTGCCAGCAGCCAAGCCCCGCCCGGGACGGGTAATTCACCCCTCCACTTT. The full variable domain, in which reference TRBV3-1 and TRBJ1-6 provide the parts outside the CDR3, is DTAVSQTPKYLVTQMGNDKSIKCEQNLGHDTMYWYKQDSKKFLKIMFSYNNKELIINETVPNRFSPKSPDKAHLNLHINSLELGDSAVYFCASSQAPPGTGNSPLHFGNGTRLTVT.

This chain links TRBV9 with TRBJ2-7; D is unresolved. The V gene lost 0 bases and the J gene lost 1 base, with 11 bases spanning the gap. This CDR3 has 15 residues. Germline lookup yields CDR1 SGDLS and CDR2 YYNGEE. DNA of the CDR3: TGTGCCAGCAGCGTAGCTTCAAGTCGTTCCTACGAGCAGTACTTC. Translation gives CASSVASSRSYEQYF.

This clonotype was observed a few times. The chain has TRBV7-2 and TRBJ2-5, with a tentative D call TRBD1 (6 bases). This CDR3 is built from 16 residues. Between the trimmed V and J ends, which lost 5 bases and 2 bases, there was a span of 18 bases. Per germline, CDR1 SGHTA and CDR2 FQGNSA. The CDR3 region has the DNA TGTGCCAGCAGCAAGCCCACAGGGATCGTACAAGAGACCCAGTACTTC. Translation: CASSKPTGIVQETQYF.

In this sample, this clonotype turned up many times. This chain uses TRBV4-3 with TRBJ1-2; tentatively, D is TRBD1 (6 bases). The CDR3 loop spans 14 amino acids. Deletions cut 6 bases from V and 1 base from J, with 12 bases between. CDR1 and CDR2 from the germline V gene are LGHNA and YSLEER. The CDR3, as DNA: TGCGCCAGCAGTCCAACAGGGAATAACTATGGCTACACCTTC. It codes for CASSPTGNNYGYTF.

This clonotype was detected only a few times. Being one base from a much bigger clone, this may be a read error. The chain uses TRBV7-2 and TRBJ1-1; D gene uncertain. This CDR3 is 13 amino acids long. Trimming pared 3 bases from V and 1 base from J, leaving 6 bases between. Germline CDR1 SGHTA, CDR2 FQGNSA. For the CDR3, the DNA is TGTGCCAGCAGCTTTAACACGAACACTGAAGCTTTCTTT. Its translation: CASSFNTNTEAFF.

About this clonotype itself: Being one base from a much bigger clone, this may be a read error. This chain joins TRBV29-1 and TRBJ2-7; possibly TRBD1 or TRBD2 for D (5 bases each). The CDR3 has 13 residues. CDR1 SQVTM and CDR2 ANQGSEA come from the germline V gene. Trimming pared 7 bases from V and 5 bases from J, leaving 18 bases between. Written as DNA, the CDR3 is TGCAGCGGTTGGGACGGAGCATTGAACGAGCAGTACTTC. Translated: CSGWDGALNEQYF.

As concerns this clonotype: The junction and the germline gene differ at one end; a read error may be behind it. The V and J genes are TRBV7-9 and TRBJ2-1; D is possibly TRBD2 (5 bases). The germline V gene has CDR1 SEHNR and CDR2 FQNEAQ (reference sequence). The CDR3 spans 17 residues. CDR3 sequence reads: CASSPYLSTGCDNEQFF. DNA for the CDR3: TGTGCCAGCAGCCCCTATTTGTCTACGGGGTGCGACAACGAGCAGTTCTTC. Based on the CDR3 plus reference TRBV7-9 and TRBJ2-1, the full variable domain is DTGVSQNPRHKITKRGQNVTFRCDPISEHNRLYWYRQTLGQGPEFLTYFQNEAQLEKSRLLSDRFSAERPKGSFSTLEIQRTEQGDSAMYLCASSPYLSTGCDNEQFFGPGTRLTVL.